This T cell receptor (beta chain) was sequenced for a study of tumor-infiltrating lymphocytes in primary liver carcinoma. Study details: These were node-negative, non-metastatic T1-T3 tumors of about 4 to 11 cm.

Of note for this clonotype: Antigen: not known. The junction shows a germline mismatch at one end, possibly a read error.

Joint extraction of RNA and DNA used 20-30 mg of bulk tissue that was unsorted. Patients carried chronic HBV infection without prior treatment. Every tumor was sampled at five separate regions. Production of TCR beta cDNA used about 500 ng total RNA together with a constant-region primer. Investigators got TCR beta libraries out of three nested multiplex PCR rounds, done with slightly modified ARM-PCR. Investigators reported that the first two PCR rounds, at around 9 cycles each, used TRBV1-TRBV30 forward primers with a C-beta reverse primer. TCRdb re-called the multiplex PCR reads through MiXCR, storing one row per CDR3 protein. The sample holds about 130,000 distinct CDR3 sequences, 64% seen once. General study findings and limits: The top-250-clone fraction was significantly higher in tumors than in blood (p = 0.039).

Germline values: CDR1 SGHDN, CDR2 FVKESK. CDR3 length equals 14 residues. This TCR derives from a woman aged 55-69 years with primary liver carcinoma and hepatitis B virus infection. The chain combines TRBV14 with TRBJ1-5; tentatively, D is TRBD1 (5 bases). The sequencing sample was made of liver tumor tissue from sampling region 3. Sample subset: tumor region T3, left-lateral pole. In DNA, the CDR3 is TGTACCAGCAGCCAAAGGGGTTTGAGTCAGCCCCAGCATTTT. Its protein is CTSSQRGLSQPQHF.